Below, one T cell receptor (beta chain) is given with its context. The antigen is not known. The CDR3 is made up of 14 amino acids. From germline, CDR1 is SGHNT and CDR2 YYREEE (reference sequence). V lost 2 bases and J lost 6; bases outside the gene matches: 6. This entry is derived from a study of cytomegalovirus exposure and HLA in healthy donors. General study points: Solely CMV serostatus was available to characterize immune exposure. Later examination showed HLA-associated TCR beta chains had greater clonal expansion than equally common others. In a later analysis, common viral pathogens appeared linked to several of the most significant clusters.

The PCR employed 60 Vbeta primers together with 13 Jbeta primers. TCRdb's table, derived via immunoSEQ multiplex PCR, lists solely in-frame clones and lacks some. The table includes 120,000 to 150,000 clones, approximately 82% detected once. The rearrangement joins TRBV5-4 to TRBJ1-2, with 8 bases fitting TRBD1. The receptor was isolated from a man in his late teens or twenties in good health and CMV-seropositive. Sequencing was carried out using PBMCs. The CDR3 sequence: CASSFIKTGDGYTF. CDR3 bases: TGTGCCAGCAGCTTCATAAAGACAGGGGATGGCTACACCTTC.